This entry concerns a single T cell receptor (beta chain). Its antigen is undetermined. Primers for the PCR totalled 60 Vbeta and 13 Jbeta. TCRdb's table, derived via immunoSEQ multiplex PCR, lists solely in-frame clones and lacks some. This repertoire shows some 98,000 clones, 76% found once; its top ten account for roughly 2%. The V gene's germline CDR1 is SNHLY and CDR2 FYNNEI. CDR3 length: 14 amino acids. Trimming cost V 4 bases and J 8 bases, with 12 bases left between them. The data stem from a study of cytomegalovirus exposure and HLA in healthy donors. Overall study results and limits: There were 150 to 200 TCR beta chains listed as cytomegalovirus-associated. CMV serostatus was the sole immune exposure data available. Some V segments (TRBV6-2 and TRBV6-3 among them) were excluded as indistinguishable.

The clonotype comes from a man aged 35 to 55 in good health and CMV-seronegative. Material for sequencing was PBMCs. The chain carries TRBV2 and TRBJ1-6; TRBD1 is a possible D gene (5 bases). The CDR3: CASSARTSDSPLHF. Here the CDR3 DNA reads TGTGCCAGCAGTGCGAGGACATCGGATTCACCCCTCCACTTT.